This T cell receptor beta chain was sequenced during a study of cytomegalovirus exposure and HLA in healthy donors. A note on this clone: Its antigen is undetermined.

PCR used 60 Vbeta primers and 13 Jbeta primers. Assay used: immunoSEQ multiplex PCR; TCRdb lists only in-frame clones, some missing. The data show 150,000 to 200,000 clones, with 70% to 90% seen just once and approximately 9.4% held by the top ten. Study-wide results and limits: Many donors shared some public TCRs, even though most TCR sequences were rare. What a later analysis reportedly showed was that an Asian-associated ancestry cluster had fewer N-insertions than the 666-donor mean. A later analysis showed HLA-associated TCR beta chains outstripping equally common others in clonal expansion.

The TCR comes from a man between 18 and 35 years old in good health and CMV-seropositive. Sequenced: PBMCs.

The CDR3 region is CAWSVYGNNSPLHF. CDR3 bases: TGTGCCTGGAGTGTATACGGGAATAATTCACCCCTCCACTTT. The rearrangement links TRBV30 to TRBJ1-6; D unclear. Germline values: CDR1 GTSNPN, CDR2 SVGIG (reference sequence). The length of the CDR3 is 14 residues. Trimming shortened V by 0 bases and J by 5 bases, and 8 bases separated the two germline ends.